The next 30 T cell receptor beta chains were all read from a single sample in a study of radiation and T cells in renal cell carcinoma. Time point given: baseline pretreatment blood. Documented treatment: 15 Gy SBRT to primary tumor, nephrectomy 4 weeks later. Using immunoSEQ multiplex PCR, the repertoire was profiled, and TCRdb retains in-frame clones only, with some absent. The data hold some 150,000 clones, with approximately 87% observed a single time. The sequences come from blood, collected from a patient whose treatment included radiotherapy and nephrectomy. The receptors originated from a woman between 50 and 59 years old with renal cell carcinoma.

The CDR3 spells CASSQDLADHSGANVLTF. The CDR3 DNA reads as TGCGCCAGCAGCCAAGATCTGGCGGACCACTCTGGGGCCAACGTCCTGACTTTC. This chain links TRBV4-1 with TRBJ2-6; the D is unclear. Germline-derived CDR1 and CDR2 are MGHRA and YSYEKL. V lost 0 bases to trimming and J lost 0 bases, with 12 bases between them. The CDR3 spans 18 residues.

The V and J genes are TRBV18 and TRBJ1-4; D uncertain. Germline V lookup: CDR1 KGHSH, CDR2 LQKENI. Trimming removed 6 bases from V and 8 bases from J, with 16 bases in between. This CDR3 has 14 amino acids. The CDR3 is CASSTSPRNEKLFF. The CDR3 bases are TGTGCCAGCTCGACCAGCCCGAGGAACGAAAAACTGTTTTTT.

A single count supports this clone. J is TRBJ1-5 and V is TRBV2; maybe TRBD1 (5 bases). Germline CDR1 and CDR2: SNHLY and FYNNEI. CDR3 length: 15 amino acids. Trimming removed 3 bases from V and 2 bases from J, with 11 bases in between. The CDR3 spells CASSDSGQGNQPQHF. As DNA, the CDR3 is TGTGCCAGCAGTGATTCCGGACAAGGCAATCAGCCCCAGCATTTT. Together with reference TRBV2 and TRBJ1-5, the CDR3 gives the full variable domain: EPEVTQTPSHQVTQMGQEVILRCVPISNHLYFYWYRQILGQKVEFLVSFYNNEISEKSEIFDDQFSVERPDGSNFTLKIRSTKLEDSAMYFCASSDSGQGNQPQHFGDGTRLSIL.

This rearrangement joins TRBV5-1 to TRBJ2-1; TRBD1 matches at 8 bases. Germline CDR1 SGHRS, CDR2 YFSETQ. J gave up 3 bases and V 3 bases, and 5 bases lay outside the gene matches. The CDR3 loop spans 15 amino acids. For the CDR3, the DNA is TGCGCCAGCAGCTCAGGGACAGGCCTCTACAATGAGCAGTTCTTC. Protein: CASSSGTGLYNEQFF.

This chain links TRBV9 with TRBJ2-2, with D perhaps TRBD1 or TRBD2 (5 bases each). The length of the CDR3 is 13 residues. Germline assignment: CDR1 SGDLS and CDR2 YYNGEE. V lost 6 bases to trimming and J lost 4 bases, with 10 bases between them. DNA of the CDR3: TGTGCCAGCAAACAGGCGGGCACCGGGGAGCTGTTTTTT. It encodes CASKQAGTGELFF. Full variable domain (outside the CDR3, taken from reference TRBV9 and TRBJ2-2): DSGVTQTPKHLITATGQRVTLRCSPRSGDLSVYWYQQSLDQGLQFLIQYYNGEERAKGNILERFSAQQFPDLHSELNLSSLELGDSALYFCASKQAGTGELFFGEGSRLTVL.

The gene calls are TRBV29-1 and TRBJ1-2; 7 positions match TRBD1. The trim removed 0 bases at V and 0 bases at J, leaving 4 bases unmatched. Germline CDR1 is SQVTM and CDR2 is ANQGSEA. This CDR3 region has 15 residues. The CDR3 sequence is CSVEDEDRPNYGYTF. The CDR3 bases are TGCAGCGTTGAAGATGAGGACAGGCCTAACTATGGCTACACCTTC. The entire variable domain, with the rest obtained from reference TRBV29-1 and TRBJ1-2, is as follows: SAVISQKPSRDICQRGTSLTIQCQVDSQVTMMFWYRQQPGQSLTLIATANQGSEATYESGFVIDKFPISRPNLTFSTLTVSNMSPEDSSIYLCSVEDEDRPNYGYTFGSGTRLTVV.

The genes are TRBV15 and TRBJ1-2; 7 bases fit TRBD1. The CDR3 runs 15 residues. Germline CDR1 and CDR2: LNHNV and YYDKDF (reference sequence). The V gene end was trimmed by 1 base and the J gene end by 1 base; junction bases not matched to a gene: 3. The DNA for the CDR3 is TGTGCCACCAGCAGAGCAGGGGACAGTAACTATGGCTACACCTTC. Protein product: CATSRAGDSNYGYTF. The full variable domain, completed using reference TRBV15 and TRBJ1-2, is DAMVIQNPRYQVTQFGKPVTLSCSQTLNHNVMYWYQQKSSQAPKLLFHYYDKDFNNEADTPDNFQSRRPNTSFCFLDIRSPGLGDTAMYLCATSRAGDSNYGYTFGSGTRLTVV.

The chain recombines TRBV14 with TRBJ1-4, with D possibly matching TRBD1 (5 bases). Germline CDR1 SGHDN, CDR2 FVKESK. Trimming left V 6 bases short and J 0 bases short, with 11 bases between. The length of the CDR3 is 15 residues. The CDR3 region is CASSPRQSTNEKLFF. In DNA form, the CDR3 reads TGTGCCAGCAGTCCCCGACAGTCAACTAATGAAAAACTGTTTTTT.

The V gene is TRBV5-1, the J gene TRBJ1-3; D remains unclear. CDR1 and CDR2 from the germline V gene are SGHRS and YFSETQ. V was clipped by 0 bases and J by 4 bases, with 17 bases between them. This CDR3 region has 17 residues. The CDR3 is CASSLAGGGRKGNTIYF. CDR3 coding DNA: TGCGCCAGCAGCTTGGCCGGTGGCGGACGGAAAGGAAACACCATATATTTT.

This clone was seen a single time. The rearrangement uses TRBV9 and TRBJ1-1, with D unresolved. The CDR3 totals 16 residues. V was cut by 0 bases and J by 0 bases, with 12 bases left in between. CDR1 SGDLS and CDR2 YYNGEE come from the germline V gene. The CDR3 DNA reads TGTGCCAGCAGCGTAGAAGATACAGCCGTGAACACTGAAGCTTTCTTT. Its translation is CASSVEDTAVNTEAFF.

The chain has TRBV7-2 and TRBJ2-1; D unclear. CDR1 and CDR2 from the germline V gene are SGHTA and FQGNSA. This CDR3 has 13 amino acids. V was clipped by 2 bases and J by 6 bases, with 8 bases between them. DNA of the CDR3: TGTGCCAGCAGCTTATTCCCTATCAATGAGCAGTTCTTC. It is translated as CASSLFPINEQFF.

This chain links TRBV6-5 with TRBJ2-1; TRBD1 matches at 9 bases. The ends lost 5 bases at V and 9 bases at J; junction bases unmatched: 11. The V gene's germline CDR1 is MNHEY and CDR2 SVGAGI. The CDR3 has 15 amino acids. The CDR3 nucleotides read TGTGCCAGCAGTCCTTGGGACAGGGCTGCGGGTGAGCAGTTCTTC. It encodes CASSPWDRAAGEQFF.

The chain couples TRBV9 to TRBJ2-5; no firm D call. CDR1 is SGDLS, CDR2 YYNGEE, per germline. V lost 2 bases to trimming and J lost 5 bases, with 10 bases between them. This CDR3 has 13 amino acids. The CDR3 here is CASSVDIAETQYF. The DNA of the CDR3 is TGTGCCAGCAGCGTTGATATCGCGGAGACCCAGTACTTC.

A note on this clone: The germline gene is not matched at one end of the junction; a read error may be the cause. The J gene is TRBJ2-7, the V gene TRBV10-3; no reliable D call. The V gene's germline CDR1 is ENHRY and CDR2 SYGVKD. This CDR3 comprises 15 residues. CDR3 DNA: TGTGCCAGCAGTTCCGCCCTGGGCAGTCTCGACGAGCAGTACTTC. Its translation is CASSSALGSLDEQYF.

V is TRBV6-5 and J is TRBJ2-7; D is unclear. This CDR3 region has 14 residues. The germline V gene encodes CDR1 MNHEY and CDR2 SVGAGI. Between the trimmed V and J ends, which lost 4 bases and 1 base, there was a span of 11 bases. CDR3 bases: TGTGCCAGCAGTTTGGAAATTTCATCCTACGAGCAGTACTTC. Translating gives CASSLEISSYEQYF.

J is TRBJ2-7 and V is TRBV9; 7 nucleotides agree with TRBD2. V trimming: 3 bases; J trimming: 0 bases; junction bases outside the gene matches: 6. The CDR3 has 15 residues. Germline V gene sequence: CDR1 SGDLS, CDR2 YYNGEE. In DNA form, the CDR3 reads TGTGCCAGCAGCGCCGGGGGAGGGCCCTCCTACGAGCAGTACTTC. Encoded protein: CASSAGGGPSYEQYF.

The CDR3 DNA reads TGTGCCAGCAGTTTTTCGGCAGGGCAAGAGACCCAGTACTTC. Translated: CASSFSAGQETQYF. The J gene is TRBJ2-5, the V gene TRBV27; D perhaps matches TRBD1 (5 bases). Trimming left V 3 bases short and J 2 bases short, with 10 bases between. The length of the CDR3 is 14 residues. Germline CDR1 reads MNHEY; CDR2 reads SMNVEV (reference sequence).

This clone showed up just once. This chain links TRBV15 with TRBJ2-1; TRBD1 agrees at 10 bases. CDR1 is LNHNV, CDR2 YYDKDF, per germline (reference sequence). V was clipped by 3 bases and J by 4 bases; unmatched bases: 3. This CDR3 has 15 residues. The DNA of the CDR3 is TGTGCCACCAGCAGCGGGGACAGGGGTTACAATGAGCAGTTCTTC. Translated, it gives CATSSGDRGYNEQFF.

The chain joins TRBV14 to TRBJ1-3; D is unclear. This CDR3 spans 15 amino acids. From germline, CDR1 is SGHDN and CDR2 FVKESK. Between the trimmed V and J ends, which lost 4 bases and 0 bases, there was a span of 10 bases. Here the CDR3 reads CASSPRAFSGNTIYF. The CDR3 DNA reads TGTGCCAGCAGCCCACGGGCGTTCTCTGGAAACACCATATATTTT.

The J gene is TRBJ2-3, the V gene TRBV5-1, with D perhaps assigned TRBD1 or TRBD2 (5 bases each). Trimming cost V 3 bases and J 0 bases, with 11 bases left between them. Per germline, CDR1 SGHRS and CDR2 YFSETQ. This CDR3 region has 15 residues. CDR3: CASSSGTTSTDTQYF. The CDR3 DNA reads as TGCGCCAGCAGCTCAGGGACCACCAGCACAGATACGCAGTATTTT.

V and J are TRBV19 and TRBJ2-5; D might be TRBD1 (6 bases). Germline CDR1 and CDR2: LNHDA and SQIVND (reference sequence). The CDR3 has 15 residues. Deletions cut 5 bases from V and 5 bases from J, with 18 bases between. The CDR3 DNA reads as TGTGCCAGTAGTCTTTGGCAGGGGCGACGGGAGACCCAGTACTTC. Residues: CASSLWQGRRETQYF.

The CDR3 DNA reads as TGTGCCAGCAGCGTACTAGCGAGACAAGAGACCCAGTACTTC. It translates to CASSVLARQETQYF. The chain uses TRBV7-9 and TRBJ2-5; 7 positions agree with TRBD2. Trimming removed 5 bases from V and 2 bases from J; junction bases left unmatched: 5. In germline, CDR1 is SEHNR, CDR2 FQNEAQ (reference sequence). This CDR3 has 14 amino acids. Looking up the rest from reference TRBV7-9 and TRBJ2-5 gives the full variable domain: DTGVSQNPRHKITKRGQNVTFRCDPISEHNRLYWYRQTLGQGPEFLTYFQNEAQLEKSRLLSDRFSAERPKGSFSTLEIQRTEQGDSAMYLCASSVLARQETQYFGPGTRLLVL.

The chain recombines TRBV5-1 with TRBJ2-7, with D hard to call. Trimming stripped 0 bases from V and 6 bases from J, with 16 bases between. Germline V gives CDR1 SGHRS, CDR2 YFSETQ. The CDR3 contains 15 residues. The CDR3 protein is CASSLGPVVGFEQYF. Written as DNA, the CDR3 is TGCGCCAGCAGCTTGGGGCCGGTAGTAGGGTTCGAGCAGTACTTC.

This clone appeared a few times. The chain joins TRBV28 to TRBJ2-7; possibly TRBD2 for D (6 bases). The V gene's germline CDR1 is MDHEN and CDR2 SYDVKM. V was trimmed by 7 bases and J by 5 bases, leaving 15 bases between them. The CDR3 extends over 13 amino acids. The CDR3 sequence is CASMAGPWNEQYF. In nucleotides, the CDR3 is TGTGCCAGCATGGCGGGGCCGTGGAACGAGCAGTACTTC.

This chain uses TRBV6-5 with TRBJ1-2; 9 bases match TRBD1. CDR3 size: 14 residues. The trim removed 5 bases at V and 5 bases at J, leaving 6 bases unmatched. Germline V gene data show CDR1 as MNHEY and CDR2 as SVGAGI. CDR3 coding DNA: TGTGCCAGCAGTGGGGACAGGGTTAGATATGGCTACACCTTC. Its protein is CASSGDRVRYGYTF.

This rearrangement joins TRBV9 to TRBJ2-2, with 7 positions matching TRBD1. The CDR3 loop spans 16 amino acids. Germline CDR1 is SGDLS and CDR2 is YYNGEE. Trimming at V came to 3 bases and at J to 6 bases, leaving 11 bases not matched to a gene. In DNA form, the CDR3 reads TGTGCCAGCAGCGCCTCCGGGACAGATTCGGCCGGGGAGCTGTTTTTT. This gives the protein CASSASGTDSAGELFF. Together with reference TRBV9 and TRBJ2-2, the CDR3 gives the full variable domain: DSGVTQTPKHLITATGQRVTLRCSPRSGDLSVYWYQQSLDQGLQFLIQYYNGEERAKGNILERFSAQQFPDLHSELNLSSLELGDSALYFCASSASGTDSAGELFFGEGSRLTVL.

V usage is TRBV20-1 and J usage is TRBJ1-1; tentatively, D is TRBD1 (6 bases). Germline-derived CDR1 and CDR2 are DFQATT and SNEGSKA (reference sequence). The V end was cut by 4 bases, the J end by 5 bases, with 8 bases between. CDR3 length: 11 amino acids. DNA of the CDR3: TGCAGTGCTACAAGGGGGACTGAAGCTTTCTTT. Its protein is CSATRGTEAFF.

This chain uses TRBV28 with TRBJ1-5, with 8 bases aligning to TRBD1. CDR1 MDHEN and CDR2 SYDVKM come from the germline V gene. The CDR3 consists of 15 residues. The ends lost 4 bases at V and 4 bases at J; junction bases unmatched: 6. The CDR3 is CASSSGQGANQPQHF. CDR3 in DNA: TGTGCCAGCAGTTCCGGACAGGGCGCTAATCAGCCCCAGCATTTT.

The V gene is TRBV11-2, the J gene TRBJ1-1; D perhaps matches TRBD1 (5 bases). Per germline, CDR1 SGHAT and CDR2 FQNNGV. V lost 2 bases to trimming and J lost 1 base, with 11 bases between them. This CDR3 region has 15 residues. The CDR3 DNA reads TGTGCCAGCAGCTTATTCAGGGCCCAGAACACTGAAGCTTTCTTT. Protein product: CASSLFRAQNTEAFF.

This clone was found once. The V call is TRBV29-1, the J call TRBJ2-5; D possibly corresponds to TRBD2 (6 bases). The CDR3 is made up of 11 amino acids. Germline CDR1 reads SQVTM; CDR2 reads ANQGSEA. Trimming removed 7 bases from V and 5 bases from J, with 11 bases in between. The CDR3 loop is CSGGAGETQYF. CDR3 sequence (DNA): TGCAGCGGAGGGGCGGGGGAGACCCAGTACTTC.